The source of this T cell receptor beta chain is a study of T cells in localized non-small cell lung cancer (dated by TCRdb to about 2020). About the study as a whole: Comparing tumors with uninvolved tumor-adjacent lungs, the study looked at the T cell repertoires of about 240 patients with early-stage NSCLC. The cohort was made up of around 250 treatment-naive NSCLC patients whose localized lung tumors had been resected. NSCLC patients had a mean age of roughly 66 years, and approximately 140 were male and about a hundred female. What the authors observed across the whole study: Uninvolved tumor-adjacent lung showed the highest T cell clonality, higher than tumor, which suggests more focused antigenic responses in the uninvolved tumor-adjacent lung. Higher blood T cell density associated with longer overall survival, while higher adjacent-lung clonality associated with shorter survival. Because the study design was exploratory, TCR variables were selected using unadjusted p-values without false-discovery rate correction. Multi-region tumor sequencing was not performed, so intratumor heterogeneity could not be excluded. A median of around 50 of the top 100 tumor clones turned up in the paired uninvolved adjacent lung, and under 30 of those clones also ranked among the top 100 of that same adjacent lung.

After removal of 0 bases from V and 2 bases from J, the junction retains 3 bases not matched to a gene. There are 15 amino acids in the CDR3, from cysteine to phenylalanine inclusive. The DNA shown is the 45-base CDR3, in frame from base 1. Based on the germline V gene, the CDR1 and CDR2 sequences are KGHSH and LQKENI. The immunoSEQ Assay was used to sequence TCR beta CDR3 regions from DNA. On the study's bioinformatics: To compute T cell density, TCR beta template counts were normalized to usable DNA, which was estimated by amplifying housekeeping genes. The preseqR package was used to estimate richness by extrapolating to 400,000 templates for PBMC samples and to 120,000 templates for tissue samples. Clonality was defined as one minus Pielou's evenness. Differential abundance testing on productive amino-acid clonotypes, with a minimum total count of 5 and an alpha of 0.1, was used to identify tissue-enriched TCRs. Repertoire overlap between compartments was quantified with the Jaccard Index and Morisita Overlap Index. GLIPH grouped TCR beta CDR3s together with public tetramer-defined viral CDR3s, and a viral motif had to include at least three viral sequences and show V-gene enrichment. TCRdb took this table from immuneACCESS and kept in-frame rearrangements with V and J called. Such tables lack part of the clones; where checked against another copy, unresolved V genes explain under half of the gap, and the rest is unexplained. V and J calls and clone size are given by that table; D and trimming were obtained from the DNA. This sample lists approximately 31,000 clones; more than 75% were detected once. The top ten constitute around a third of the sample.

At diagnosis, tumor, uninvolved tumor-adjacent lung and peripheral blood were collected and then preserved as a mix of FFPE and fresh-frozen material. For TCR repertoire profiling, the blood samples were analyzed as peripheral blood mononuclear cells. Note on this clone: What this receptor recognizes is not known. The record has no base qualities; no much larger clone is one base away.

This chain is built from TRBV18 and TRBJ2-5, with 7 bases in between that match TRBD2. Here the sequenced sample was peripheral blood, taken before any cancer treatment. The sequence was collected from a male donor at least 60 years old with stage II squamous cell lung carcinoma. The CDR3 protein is CASSPPTGGQETQYF. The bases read TGTGCCAGCTCACCACCCACGGGGGGACAAGAGACCCAGTACTTC.